This T cell receptor beta chain comes out of a study of T cell responses to AZD1222 COVID-19 vaccine. In regard to this clone: Its specificity is not known.

After removal of 5 bases from V and 0 bases from J, the junction contained 0 bases not matched to a gene. Germline loops: CDR1 PRHDT, CDR2 FYEKMQ (reference sequence). There are 14 residues in the CDR3. Study outcomes and limitations: Unmutated variant regions are reportedly targeted by nearly half of spike-specific TCRs.

Sequencing used immunoSEQ multiplex PCR; TCRdb keeps in-frame clones, though not all of them. Of 150,000 to 200,000 clones listed, roughly 92% are singletons. This sample comprised peripheral blood, obtained on day 0 of AZD1222 vaccination. The TCR originated in an adult in good health. V is TRBV13 and J is TRBJ1-4, with 7 bases lining up with TRBD1. CDR3 amino acids: CASSRGPTNEKLFF. CDR3 DNA: TGTGCCAGCAGCAGGGGGCCAACTAATGAAAAACTGTTTTTT.